Here is one TCR beta chain with its context. As yet, its antigen is unknown. This record belongs to a study of cytomegalovirus exposure and HLA in healthy donors. Study-wide results and limits: The study listed 150 to 200 cytomegalovirus-associated TCR beta chains. Reportedly, HLA-A and HLA-B alleles of most subjects were accurately predicted from TCR beta.

13 Jbeta primers and 60 Vbeta primers were used for the PCR. Profiling relied on immunoSEQ multiplex PCR, and the TCRdb table lists in-frame clones only, not all of them. The table records around 180,000 clones, roughly 83% of them present only once. Sequenced material: PBMCs. The origin of this receptor is a woman in her fifties or sixties in good health and CMV-seronegative.

The CDR3 DNA reads TGTGCCAGTAGTATGGCCAGGGCACACAATGAGCAGTTCTTC. Residues: CASSMARAHNEQFF. V usage is TRBV19 and J usage is TRBJ2-1; D might be TRBD1 (5 bases). The CDR3 is 14 residues long. Per the germline V gene, CDR1 is LNHDA and CDR2 is SQIVND (reference sequence). The V end was cut by 3 bases, the J end by 5 bases, with 11 bases between. The full variable domain, in which reference TRBV19 and TRBJ2-1 provide the parts outside the CDR3, is DGGITQSPKYLFRKEGQNVTLSCEQNLNHDAMYWYRQDPGQGLRLIYYSQIVNDFQKGDIAEGYSVSREKKESFPLTVTSAQKNPTAFYLCASSMARAHNEQFFGPGTRLTVL.